This T cell receptor (beta chain) originates from a study of T cell responses to AZD1222 COVID-19 vaccine. Study findings and constraints: Donors were mostly white British, more females; clonal diversity possibly underestimated. There were repertoire samples only from the period after the peak T cell response.

A remark on this clone: Its cognate antigen is unknown.

The repertoire was sequenced with immunoSEQ multiplex PCR; TCRdb's copy has only in-frame clones and lacks some. This sample yields some 200,000 clones, of which about 94% are seen a single time; roughly 1.8% belongs to the top ten. Germline V gene data show CDR1 as SGHVS and CDR2 as FQNEAQ. This CDR3 region has 16 residues. With V trimmed by 5 bases and J by 7 bases, 9 bases remained unmatched. The chain links TRBV7-8 to TRBJ2-5; the match to TRBD2 covers 14 bases. The source of this sequence is an adult who received the MenACWY meningococcal vaccine as a control. The sequenced sample was peripheral blood, obtained 28 days after the second dose of the MenACWY control vaccine. DNA of the CDR3: TGTGCCAGCAGCCATCTGACTAGCGGGAGGGCCGGGACCCAGTACTTC. This codes for CASSHLTSGRAGTQYF.